These 29 T cell receptor beta chains came from one sample sequenced in a study of shared clonotypes between healthy human individuals. The protocol was immunoSEQ multiplex PCR, while the TCRdb copy is restricted to in-frame clones and leaves out a portion. The sample consists of roughly 770,000 clones, roughly 96% of them appearing once. Naive CD8 isolation took CD45RO-negative cells positively selected for CCR7 and excluded terminally differentiated effector memory CD45RA+ cells. The sequenced sample was naive CD8+ T cells sorted from blood. These receptors were collected from a man between 25 and 39 years old in good health.

This chain uses TRBV7-9 with TRBJ2-5; D is ambiguous. The CDR3 totals 15 residues. Trimming shortened V by 5 bases and J by 5 bases, and 18 bases separated the two germline ends. The germline CDR1 and CDR2 sequences are SEHNR and FQNEAQ (reference sequence). CDR3 sequence: CASSDSSTLRETQYF. DNA for the CDR3: TGTGCCAGCAGCGATTCTTCCACCTTGAGGGAGACCCAGTACTTC.

The genes are TRBV6-1 and TRBJ2-5, with 8 nucleotides matching TRBD2. Trimming cost V 11 bases and J 1 base; bases outside gene matches: 3. Germline assignment: CDR1 MNHNS and CDR2 SASEGT. The CDR3 totals 12 residues. The CDR3 loop reads CAVLAVQETQYF. The CDR3 DNA reads as TGTGCCGTACTAGCGGTCCAAGAGACCCAGTACTTC.

The chain is built from TRBV7-9 and TRBJ2-5, with 8 bases that match TRBD1. The V and J ends lost 6 bases and 3 bases, in that order; junction bases with no gene match: 9. CDR1 and CDR2 from the germline V gene are SEHNR and FQNEAQ (reference sequence). The CDR3 has 15 residues. The CDR3 region is CASRTPQTGEETQYF. The DNA for the CDR3 is TGTGCCAGCAGAACACCTCAGACAGGGGAAGAGACCCAGTACTTC.

V and J are TRBV14 and TRBJ1-2; D perhaps matches TRBD1 (5 bases). V shed 0 bases and J shed 5 bases, with 16 bases lying between them. Per the germline V gene, CDR1 is SGHDN and CDR2 is FVKESK. This CDR3 has 16 residues. CDR3 nucleotides: TGTGCCAGCAGCCAAGAATTGCGGACACGAATTTATGGCTACACCTTC. Encoded protein: CASSQELRTRIYGYTF.

The rearrangement links TRBV28 to TRBJ2-5; TRBD1 matches at 7 bases. The trim removed 1 base at V and 1 base at J, leaving 9 bases unmatched. Germline V gene sequence: CDR1 MDHEN, CDR2 SYDVKM. The length of the CDR3 is 17 residues. DNA of the CDR3: TGTGCCAGCAGTTTATCCCCCGCGACAGGGCCCCAAGAGACCCAGTACTTC. Translated: CASSLSPATGPQETQYF.

The V call is TRBV7-9, the J call TRBJ1-2; D is perhaps TRBD1 (6 bases). The CDR3 covers 13 residues. CDR1 is SEHNR, CDR2 FQNEAQ, per germline (reference sequence). V dropped 4 bases and J dropped 6 bases, with 12 bases sitting between them. The CDR3 loop is CASSSAGGHGYTF. The CDR3 DNA follows: TGTGCCAGCAGCTCGGCGGGGGGCCATGGCTACACCTTC.

The V call is TRBV5-4, the J call TRBJ2-3; 11 bases align to TRBD1. Losses at the gene ends were 0 bases for V and 4 bases for J; bases not matched to a gene: 4. This CDR3 comprises 16 residues. Germline CDR1 and CDR2: SGHNT and YYREEE (reference sequence). CDR3 sequence reads: CASSLGGQGVPDTQYF. In DNA form, the CDR3 reads TGTGCCAGCAGCTTGGGGGGACAGGGGGTGCCAGATACGCAGTATTTT.

The chain links TRBV9 to TRBJ2-3, with TRBD2 identical over 7 bases. The V gene's germline CDR1 is SGDLS and CDR2 YYNGEE. This CDR3 is 18 amino acids long. V gave up 0 bases and J gave up 0 bases; unmatched junction bases: 10. DNA for the CDR3: TGTGCCAGCAGCGTAGATCCAACTAGCGCCACTAGCACAGATACGCAGTATTTT. Translation gives CASSVDPTSATSTDTQYF.

V is TRBV6-5 and J is TRBJ2-7; no firm D call. Between the trimmed V and J ends, which lost 8 bases and 4 bases, there was a span of 6 bases. The CDR3 is made up of 10 amino acids. From germline, CDR1 is MNHEY and CDR2 SVGAGI. The CDR3 DNA sequence: TGTGCCAGCGGAGATTACGAGCAGTACTTC. Translating gives CASGDYEQYF.

This chain's CDR3 is CASRLRQGYEEQYF. DNA of the CDR3: TGTGCCAGCAGGCTTAGACAGGGGTATGAAGAGCAGTACTTC. The chain is built from TRBV27 and TRBJ2-7; 8 bases are a match to TRBD1. V gave up 6 bases and J gave up 7 bases; unmatched junction bases: 11. Germline assignment: CDR1 MNHEY and CDR2 SMNVEV (reference sequence). The CDR3 length is 14 residues.

The V gene is TRBV10-1, the J gene TRBJ2-7; D perhaps matches TRBD1 (5 bases). Germline values: CDR1 WNHNN, CDR2 SYGVQD (reference sequence). CDR3 size: 13 residues. The V end lost 2 bases, the J end lost 5 bases, and 10 bases lay between the germline ends. CDR3: CASSETGVDEQYF. In nucleotides, the CDR3 is TGCGCCAGCAGTGAGACAGGCGTAGACGAGCAGTACTTC.

This sequence joins TRBV11-2 and TRBJ1-4, with D possibly TRBD1 on 6 matching bases. The CDR3 length is 12 residues. CDR1 is SGHAT and CDR2 is FQNNGV in the germline V gene. V lost 1 base, J lost 12 bases, and 9 bases lay in between. Written as DNA, the CDR3 is TGTGCCAGCAGCTTAGTGACAGGCGAACTGTTTTTT. The encoded protein is CASSLVTGELFF.

The V call is TRBV5-1, the J call TRBJ2-7, with D perhaps assigned TRBD1 or TRBD2 (5 bases each). Germline V lookup: CDR1 SGHRS, CDR2 YFSETQ. Trimming took 2 bases from V and 0 from J, leaving 21 bases between them. The CDR3 spans 18 residues. CDR3 nucleotide sequence: TGCGCCAGCAGCTTTATCATAAGTAACGGGGCGAGCTCCTACGAGCAGTACTTC. This encodes CASSFIISNGASSYEQYF.

This clone was counted once. At the DNA level, this CDR3 is encoded by other sequences in the same sample as well. The chain joins TRBV20-1 to TRBJ2-1, with TRBD1 as a possible D gene (6 bases). The CDR3 sequence is 11 residues long. CDR1 DFQATT and CDR2 SNEGSKA come from the germline V gene (reference sequence). V was cut by 6 bases and J by 5 bases, with 8 bases left in between. The CDR3, as DNA: TGCAGTGCCTACAGGGACAATGAGCAGTTCTTC. It specifies CSAYRDNEQFF.

The V and J genes are TRBV6-6 and TRBJ2-3; D gene uncertain. The CDR3 runs to 15 residues. The ends were cut back, 0 bases at V and 2 bases at J, with 9 bases in the middle. Germline CDR1 is MNHNY and CDR2 is SVGAGI (reference sequence). CDR3 bases: TGTGCCAGCAGTTACTCGACGGAACACACAGATACGCAGTATTTT. This sequence encodes CASSYSTEHTDTQYF.

V and J are TRBV5-4 and TRBJ2-1, with D possibly TRBD2 on 6 matching bases. Germline CDR1 is SGHNT and CDR2 is YYREEE (reference sequence). V was cut by 6 bases and J by 3 bases, with 10 bases left in between. The CDR3 is made up of 13 amino acids. The CDR3 nucleotides read TGTGCCAGCATGGGCGGGAACTACAATGAGCAGTTCTTC. Amino acids: CASMGGNYNEQFF.

The chain is built from TRBV27 and TRBJ2-1; 7 bases are a match to TRBD2. Germline V CDR1 and CDR2: MNHEY, SMNVEV (reference sequence). V shed 7 bases, J shed 0 bases, and the junction held 6 bases outside the gene matches. There are 15 residues in the CDR3. CDR3 sequence reads: CASKSGAISYNEQFF. The CDR3 bases are TGTGCCAGCAAGAGCGGGGCTATCTCCTACAATGAGCAGTTCTTC.

The genes are TRBV7-6 and TRBJ1-1; TRBD1 agrees at 7 bases. The V segment lost 5 bases and the J segment 0 bases; nucleotides outside the gene matches: 6. The germline gives CDR1 SGHVS, CDR2 FNYEAQ. The CDR3 is 15 amino acids. CDR3 in amino acids: CASSQIQGLNTEAFF. The CDR3 DNA sequence: TGTGCCAGCAGCCAGATACAGGGGCTGAACACTGAAGCTTTCTTT.

The chain couples TRBV4-3 to TRBJ2-3, with D possibly TRBD2 on 6 matching bases. CDR1 and CDR2 (germline): LGHNA, YSLEER. The CDR3 runs 16 residues. V was cut by 0 bases and J by 5 bases, with 15 bases left in between. The CDR3 protein is CASSQESGIGGDTQYF. The CDR3 DNA reads TGCGCCAGCAGCCAAGAGTCAGGGATCGGGGGAGATACGCAGTATTTT.

About this clone itself: This sample also contains other DNA sequences that code for the same CDR3. The chain uses TRBV7-9 and TRBJ2-7; D call uncertain. V was clipped by 4 bases and J by 4 bases, with 5 bases between them. Germline-derived CDR1 and CDR2 are SEHNR and FQNEAQ (reference sequence). The CDR3 length is 11 residues. For the CDR3, the DNA is TGTGCCAGCAGCTCAGATTACGAGCAGTACTTC. Encoded protein: CASSSDYEQYF.

In DNA form, the CDR3 reads TGTGCCAGCAGCCCCTGGGGACTAGCGGAAGATAGCTCCTACAATGAGCAGTTCTTC. Encoded protein: CASSPWGLAEDSSYNEQFF. The gene calls are TRBV27 and TRBJ2-1, with 11 bases fitting TRBD2. The J segment lost 0 bases and the V segment lost 6 bases, leaving 13 bases of the junction unmatched. Germline CDR1 reads MNHEY; CDR2 reads SMNVEV (reference sequence). This CDR3 is built from 19 residues.

This chain's CDR3 is CATSRDQGQGQETQYF. CDR3 sequence (DNA): TGTGCCACCAGCAGAGATCAGGGGCAGGGCCAAGAGACCCAGTACTTC. The V and J genes are TRBV15 and TRBJ2-5, with TRBD1 as a possible D gene (6 bases). Trimming took off 0 bases at V and 1 base at J, with 12 bases between the two ends. The V gene's germline CDR1 is LNHNV and CDR2 YYDKDF (reference sequence). This CDR3 is built from 16 residues.

The chain has TRBV7-2 and TRBJ2-1; weak D call: TRBD2 (5 bases). CDR1 SGHTA and CDR2 FQGNSA come from the germline V gene. This CDR3 spans 16 amino acids. V was trimmed by 5 bases and J by 2 bases, leaving 16 bases between them. CDR3 nucleotide sequence: TGTGCCAGCAGCGCCGGCAGCGCGGGTGCCTACAATGAGCAGTTCTTC. This encodes CASSAGSAGAYNEQFF.

V is TRBV2 and J is TRBJ2-3; a weak D match, TRBD1 (6 bases). The V gene lost 8 bases and the J gene lost 0 bases, with 18 bases spanning the gap. The germline CDR1 and CDR2 sequences are SNHLY and FYNNEI. The CDR3 has 16 residues. CDR3 residues: CASPARTVSSTDTQYF. CDR3 in DNA: TGTGCCAGCCCCGCCAGGACAGTATCTAGCACAGATACGCAGTATTTT. Supplemented by reference TRBV2 and TRBJ2-3, the full variable domain reads EPEVTQTPSHQVTQMGQEVILRCVPISNHLYFYWYRQILGQKVEFLVSFYNNEISEKSEIFDDQFSVERPDGSNFTLKIRSTKLEDSAMYFCASPARTVSSTDTQYFGPGTRLTVL.

The V gene is TRBV11-1, the J gene TRBJ2-1; D uncertain. CDR3 length: 13 amino acids. The germline gives CDR1 SGHAT, CDR2 FQDESV (reference sequence). Trimming stripped 5 bases from V and 7 bases from J, with 12 bases between. As DNA, the CDR3 is TGTGCCAGCAGCCATGGAGTCCGGAATGAGCAGTTCTTC. The encoded protein is CASSHGVRNEQFF.

The gene calls are TRBV7-9 and TRBJ2-7, with 10 nucleotides matching TRBD1. V trimming: 1 base; J trimming: 3 bases; junction bases outside the gene matches: 9. CDR1 SEHNR and CDR2 FQNEAQ come from the germline V gene (reference sequence). The CDR3 covers 17 residues. CDR3 DNA: TGTGCCAGCAGCTTAGGACAGGGGGCTTTTGAAGACTACGAGCAGTACTTC. Amino acids: CASSLGQGAFEDYEQYF.

The rearrangement uses TRBV11-2 and TRBJ2-3; D not certain. CDR3 length: 14 residues. V was pared by 5 bases and J by 4 bases, with 13 bases between. The germline gives CDR1 SGHAT, CDR2 FQNNGV. DNA of the CDR3: TGTGCCAGCAGCCGCTCGTCCCCCGCAGATACGCAGTATTTT. Protein sequence: CASSRSSPADTQYF.

This clone has just one count. The rearrangement uses TRBV27 and TRBJ2-1; D is undetermined. V gave up 5 bases and J gave up 6 bases, with 5 bases separating them. The CDR3 runs to 11 residues. In germline, CDR1 is MNHEY, CDR2 SMNVEV (reference sequence). For the CDR3, the DNA is TGTGCCAGCAGTCCTGGCAATGAGCAGTTCTTC. Protein: CASSPGNEQFF.

The V gene is TRBV5-1, the J gene TRBJ2-3, with 7 positions matching TRBD2. This CDR3 comprises 16 residues. CDR1 SGHRS and CDR2 YFSETQ come from the germline V gene. V shed 1 base, J shed 4 bases, and the junction held 9 bases outside the gene matches. The CDR3 sequence: CASSLYAREPSDTQYF. CDR3 in DNA: TGCGCCAGCAGCTTGTATGCGCGGGAGCCATCAGATACGCAGTATTTT.